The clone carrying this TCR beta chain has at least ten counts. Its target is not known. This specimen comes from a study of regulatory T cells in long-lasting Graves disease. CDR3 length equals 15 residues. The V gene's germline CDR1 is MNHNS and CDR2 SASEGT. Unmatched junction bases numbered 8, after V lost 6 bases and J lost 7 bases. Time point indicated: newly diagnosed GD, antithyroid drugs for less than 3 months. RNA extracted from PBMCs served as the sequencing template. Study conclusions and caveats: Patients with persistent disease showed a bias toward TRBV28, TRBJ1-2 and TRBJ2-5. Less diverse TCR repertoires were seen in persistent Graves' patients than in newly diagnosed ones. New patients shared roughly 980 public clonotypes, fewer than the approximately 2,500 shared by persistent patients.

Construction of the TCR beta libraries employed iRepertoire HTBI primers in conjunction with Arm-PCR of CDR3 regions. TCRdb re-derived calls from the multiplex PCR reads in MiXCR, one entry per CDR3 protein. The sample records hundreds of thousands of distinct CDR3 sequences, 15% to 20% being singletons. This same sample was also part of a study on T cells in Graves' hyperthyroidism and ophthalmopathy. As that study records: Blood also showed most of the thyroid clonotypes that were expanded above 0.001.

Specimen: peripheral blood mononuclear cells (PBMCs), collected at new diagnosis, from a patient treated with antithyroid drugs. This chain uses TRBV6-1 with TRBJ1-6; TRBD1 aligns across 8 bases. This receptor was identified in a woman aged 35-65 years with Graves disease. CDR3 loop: CASSRPGGTNSPLHF. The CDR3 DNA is TGTGCCAGCAGCCGTCCAGGGGGCACGAATTCACCCCTCCACTTT.